This T cell receptor beta chain is drawn from a study of chemoradiotherapy in HPV16-positive cancers. The method was immunoSEQ multiplex PCR; TCRdb's version includes in-frame clones alone and lacks a portion of them. The sample records over 10,000 clones, approximately 89% being singletons. V lost 4 bases and J lost 4; bases outside the gene matches: 9. CDR1 is MDHEN and CDR2 is SYDVKM in the germline V gene. The CDR3 extends over 16 amino acids. The chain joins TRBV28 to TRBJ1-4; 7 nucleotides align to TRBD1. The source was blood, collected from a patient who underwent chemoradiotherapy. The sequence was collected from a human donor with HPV-associated anogenital cancer. The CDR3 sequence is CASSSAPGQINEKLFF. The CDR3 region has the DNA TGTGCCAGCAGTTCCGCTCCGGGACAGATTAATGAAAAACTGTTTTTT.